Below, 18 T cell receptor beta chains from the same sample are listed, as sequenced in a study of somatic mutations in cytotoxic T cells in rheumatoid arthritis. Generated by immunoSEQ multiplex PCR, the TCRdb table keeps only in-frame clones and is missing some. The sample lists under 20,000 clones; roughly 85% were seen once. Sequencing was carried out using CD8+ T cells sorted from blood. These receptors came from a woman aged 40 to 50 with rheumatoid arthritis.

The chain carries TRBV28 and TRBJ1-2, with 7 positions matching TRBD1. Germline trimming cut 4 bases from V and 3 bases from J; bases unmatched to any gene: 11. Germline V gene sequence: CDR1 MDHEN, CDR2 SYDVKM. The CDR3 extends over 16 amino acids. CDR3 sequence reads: CASSSAREQGYYGYTF. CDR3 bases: TGTGCCAGCAGTTCGGCTCGCGAACAGGGGTACTATGGCTACACCTTC.

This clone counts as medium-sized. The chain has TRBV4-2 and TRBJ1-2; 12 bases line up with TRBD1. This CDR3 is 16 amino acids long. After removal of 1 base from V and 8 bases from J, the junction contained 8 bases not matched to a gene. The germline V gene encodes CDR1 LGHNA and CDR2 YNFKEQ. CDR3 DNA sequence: TGTGCCAGCAGCCAAGGAAGGGGACAGGGGGCGCTGGGCTACACCTTC. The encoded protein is CASSQGRGQGALGYTF.

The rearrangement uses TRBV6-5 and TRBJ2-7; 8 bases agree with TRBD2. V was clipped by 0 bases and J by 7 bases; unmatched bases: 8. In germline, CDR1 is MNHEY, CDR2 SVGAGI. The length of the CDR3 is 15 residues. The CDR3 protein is CASSYSSGASGEQYF. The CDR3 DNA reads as TGTGCCAGCAGTTACTCTAGCGGGGCCTCTGGGGAGCAGTACTTC.

The CDR3 region has the DNA TGCAGCGTTGATGTGGGCCTGGGTAATGAAAAACTGTTTTTT. Translating gives CSVDVGLGNEKLFF. The chain links TRBV29-1 to TRBJ1-4; D unclear. CDR1 is SQVTM, CDR2 ANQGSEA, per germline. V lost 3 bases, J lost 4 bases, and 12 bases lay in between. This CDR3 is built from 14 residues.

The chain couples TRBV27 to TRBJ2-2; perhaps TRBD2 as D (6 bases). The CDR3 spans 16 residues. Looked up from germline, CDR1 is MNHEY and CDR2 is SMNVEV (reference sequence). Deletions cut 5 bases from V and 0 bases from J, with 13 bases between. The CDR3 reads CASSPLGTPNTGELFF. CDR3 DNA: TGTGCCAGCAGTCCGCTTGGGACTCCGAACACCGGGGAGCTGTTTTTT.

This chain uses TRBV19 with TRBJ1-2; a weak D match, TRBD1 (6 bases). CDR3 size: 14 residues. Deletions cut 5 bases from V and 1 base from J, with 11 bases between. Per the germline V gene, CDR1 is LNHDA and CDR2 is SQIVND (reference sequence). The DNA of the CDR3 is TGTGCCAGTAGTGCAGGGGACGTTAACTATGGCTACACCTTC. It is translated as CASSAGDVNYGYTF.

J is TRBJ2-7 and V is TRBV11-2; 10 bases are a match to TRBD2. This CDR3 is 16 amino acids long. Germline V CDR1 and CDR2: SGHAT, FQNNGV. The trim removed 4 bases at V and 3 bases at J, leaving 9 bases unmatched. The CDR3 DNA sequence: TGTGCCAGCAGCTCCCTTACTAGCGGGGAATACTACGAGCAGTACTTC. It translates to CASSSLTSGEYYEQYF. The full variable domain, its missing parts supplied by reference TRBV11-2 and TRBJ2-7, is EAGVAQSPRYKIIEKRQSVAFWCNPISGHATLYWYQQILGQGPKLLIQFQNNGVVDDSQLPKDRFSAERLKGVDSTLKIQPAKLEDSAVYLCASSSLTSGEYYEQYFGPGTRLTVT.

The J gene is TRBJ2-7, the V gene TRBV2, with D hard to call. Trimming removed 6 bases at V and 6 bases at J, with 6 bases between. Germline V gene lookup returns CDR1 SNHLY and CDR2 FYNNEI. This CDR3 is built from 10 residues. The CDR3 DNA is TGTGCCAGCAGGGGCAGCGAGCAGTACTTC. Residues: CASRGSEQYF.

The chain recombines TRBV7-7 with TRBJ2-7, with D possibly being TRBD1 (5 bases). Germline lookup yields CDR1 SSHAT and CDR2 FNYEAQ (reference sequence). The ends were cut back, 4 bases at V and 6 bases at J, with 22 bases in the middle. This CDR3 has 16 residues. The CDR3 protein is CASSSPLGRRDSEQYF. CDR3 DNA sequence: TGTGCCAGCAGCTCCCCCTTGGGGCGACGCGATTCCGAGCAGTACTTC.

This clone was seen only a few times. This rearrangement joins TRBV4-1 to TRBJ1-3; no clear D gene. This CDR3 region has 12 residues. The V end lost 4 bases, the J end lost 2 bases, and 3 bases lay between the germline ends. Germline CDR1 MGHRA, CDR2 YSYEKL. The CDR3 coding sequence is TGCGCCAGCAGCCCCGCTGGAAACACCATATATTTT. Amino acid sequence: CASSPAGNTIYF.

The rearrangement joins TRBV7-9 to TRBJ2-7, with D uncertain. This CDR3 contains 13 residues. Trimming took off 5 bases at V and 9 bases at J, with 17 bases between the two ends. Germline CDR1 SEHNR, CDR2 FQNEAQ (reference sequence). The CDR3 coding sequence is TGTGCCAGCAGCCCCGGTGAGCCGCAAGTGCAGTACTTC. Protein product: CASSPGEPQVQYF.

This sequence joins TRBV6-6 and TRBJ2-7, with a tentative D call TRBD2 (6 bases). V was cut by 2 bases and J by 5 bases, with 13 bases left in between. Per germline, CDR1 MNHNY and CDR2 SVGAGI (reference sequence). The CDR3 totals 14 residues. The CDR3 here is CASSYGGSHDEQYF. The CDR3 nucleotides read TGTGCCAGCAGTTACGGAGGGAGTCATGACGAGCAGTACTTC.

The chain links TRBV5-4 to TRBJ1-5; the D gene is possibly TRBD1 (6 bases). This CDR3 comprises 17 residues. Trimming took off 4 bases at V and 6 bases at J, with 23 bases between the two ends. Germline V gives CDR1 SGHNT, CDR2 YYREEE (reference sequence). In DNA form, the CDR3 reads TGTGCCAGCAGCCCTAAGTGCAGGGGCGGGCTGGGTCAGCCCCAGCATTTT. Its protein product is CASSPKCRGGLGQPQHF.

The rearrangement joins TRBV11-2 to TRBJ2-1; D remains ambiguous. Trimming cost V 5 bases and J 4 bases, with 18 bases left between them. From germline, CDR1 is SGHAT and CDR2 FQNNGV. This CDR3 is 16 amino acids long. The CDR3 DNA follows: TGTGCCAGCAGCGCAACCGACTTATACCTTTACAATGAGCAGTTCTTC. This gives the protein CASSATDLYLYNEQFF.

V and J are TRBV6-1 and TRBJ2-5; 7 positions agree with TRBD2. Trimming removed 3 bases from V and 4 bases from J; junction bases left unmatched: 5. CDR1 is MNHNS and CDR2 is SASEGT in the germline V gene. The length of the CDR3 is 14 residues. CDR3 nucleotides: TGTGCCAGCAGTGAGGGACTAAGCGCAGAGACCCAGTACTTC. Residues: CASSEGLSAETQYF.

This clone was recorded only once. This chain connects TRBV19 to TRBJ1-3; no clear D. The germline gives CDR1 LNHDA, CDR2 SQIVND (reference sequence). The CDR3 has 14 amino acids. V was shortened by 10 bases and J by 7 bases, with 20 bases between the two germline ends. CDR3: CATNGGVTINTIYF. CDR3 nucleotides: TGTGCCACCAACGGCGGGGTGACCATTAACACCATATATTTT.

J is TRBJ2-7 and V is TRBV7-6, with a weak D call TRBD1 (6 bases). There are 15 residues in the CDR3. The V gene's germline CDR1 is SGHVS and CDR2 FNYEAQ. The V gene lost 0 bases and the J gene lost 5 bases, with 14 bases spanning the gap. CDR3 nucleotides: TGTGCCAGCAGCTTAGCGGGGACAAAGAGCGACGAGCAGTACTTC. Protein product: CASSLAGTKSDEQYF. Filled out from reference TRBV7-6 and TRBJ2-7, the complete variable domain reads GAGVSQSPRYKVTKRGQDVALRCDPISGHVSLYWYRQALGQGPEFLTYFNYEAQQDKSGLPNDRFSAERPEGSISTLTIQRTEQRDSAMYRCASSLAGTKSDEQYFGPGTRLTVT.

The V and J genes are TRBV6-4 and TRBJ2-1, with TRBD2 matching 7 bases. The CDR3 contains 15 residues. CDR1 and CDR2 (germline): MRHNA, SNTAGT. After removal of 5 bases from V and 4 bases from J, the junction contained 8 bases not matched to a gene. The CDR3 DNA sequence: TGTGCCAGCAGTAACTTAGCGGGCGAATACAATGAGCAGTTCTTC. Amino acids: CASSNLAGEYNEQFF.